A selection of T cell receptor beta chains follows, all from one sample in a study of blood T cell repertoires in COVID-19. Assay used: immunoSEQ multiplex PCR; TCRdb lists only in-frame clones, some missing. The repertoire holds approximately 300,000 clones, about 85% seen once, with under 2% in the top ten. Sample: PBMCs or T cells enriched from blood (not recorded which). The receptors stem from a woman aged 25-40 years who had been exposed to COVID-19. CDR3s include the opening cysteine and the closing phenylalanine or tryptophan. D genes are given only for firm matches. A row's size may be missing; if present it is once, few, many or a size class.

-	TRBV5-4	TRBJ2-1	-	CASSLMGAWSYNEQFF	TGTGCCAGCAGCTTGATGGGGGCGTGGTCCTACAATGAGCAGTTCTTC
-	TRBV29-1	TRBJ1-1	TRBD1	CSSQGISGGTEAFF	TGCAGCTCCCAGGGAATATCAGGGGGCACTGAAGCTTTCTTT
-	TRBV3-1/TRBV3-2	TRBJ2-1	TRBD2	CASSRGRADEQFF	TGTGCCAGCAGCCGGGGGAGGGCCGATGAGCAGTTCTTC
-	TRBV12-3/TRBV12-4	TRBJ1-3	-	CASSPYRENTIYF	TGTGCCAGCAGTCCCTACAGGGAAAACACCATATATTTT
-	TRBV30	TRBJ1-3	-	CAWSVLQNTIYF	TGTGCCTGGAGTGTACTTCAAAACACCATATATTTT
-	TRBV10-2	TRBJ1-1	-	CASSESTGVTEAFF	TGCGCCAGCAGTGAGTCGACCGGGGTCACTGAAGCTTTCTTT
-	TRBV19	TRBJ1-1	-	CASSIGTVTFEAFF	TGTGCCAGTAGTATCGGGACTGTAACGTTCGAAGCTTTCTTT
-	TRBV5-1	TRBJ2-3	-	CASGTPLGGDTQYF	TGCGCCAGCGGGACTCCCCTAGGAGGAGATACGCAGTATTTT
-	TRBV7-9	TRBJ1-4	TRBD1	CASSPHRGTNEKLFF	TGTGCCAGCAGCCCTCACAGGGGGACTAATGAAAAACTGTTTTTT
-	TRBV19	TRBJ1-5	-	CASSIRGGAGQPQHF	TGTGCCAGTAGTATTCGCGGGGGAGCCGGTCAGCCCCAGCATTTT
-	TRBV18	TRBJ2-5	TRBD1	CASSPPGQGRETQYF	TGTGCCAGCTCACCCCCGGGACAGGGGAGAGAGACCCAGTACTTC
-	TRBV4-2	TRBJ2-7	-	CASSQDHLATLTTTYEQYF	TGTGCCAGCAGCCAAGATCACCTAGCCACTTTGACAACGACCTACGAGCAGTACTTC
-	TRBV7-3	TRBJ2-5	-	CASSRTADKETQYF	TGTGCCAGCAGCCGAACAGCAGACAAAGAGACCCAGTACTTC
-	TRBV4-3	TRBJ2-7	-	CASSQESGWTYEQYF	TGCGCCAGCAGCCAAGAGTCAGGGTGGACCTACGAGCAGTACTTC
-	TRBV30	TRBJ1-5	-	CAWDTEDWNQPQHF	TGTGCCTGGGATACCGAGGATTGGAATCAGCCCCAGCATTTT
-	TRBV4-1	TRBJ2-2	-	CASSWKGDTGELFF	TGCGCCAGCAGCTGGAAGGGGGACACCGGGGAGCTGTTTTTT
-	TRBV7-9	TRBJ2-3	-	CASSLVRALSDTQYF	TGTGCCAGCAGCTTGGTCAGGGCACTGTCAGATACGCAGTATTTT
-	TRBV7-3	TRBJ1-6	TRBD1	CASSLGQGVSPLHF	TGTGCCAGCAGCTTAGGGCAGGGGGTCTCACCCCTCCACTTT
-	TRBV28	TRBJ2-7	TRBD2	CASSLGGVVSYEQYF	TGTGCCAGCAGTTTAGGGGGGGTGGTCTCCTACGAGCAGTACTTC
-	TRBV5-1	TRBJ1-3	TRBD1	CASSPRRQGAAGNTIYF	TGCGCCAGCAGCCCGAGGCGACAGGGAGCGGCTGGAAACACCATATATTTT
-	TRBV12-5	TRBJ1-6	-	CASGLAGLNSPLHF	TGTGCTAGTGGTTTGGCAGGGCTAAATTCACCCCTCCACTTT
-	TRBV3-1/TRBV3-2	TRBJ1-1	-	CASSPNGYGTEAFF	TGTGCCAGCAGCCCCAACGGGTATGGCACTGAAGCTTTCTTT
-	TRBV11-2	TRBJ2-1	TRBD2	CASSPQLAGGHNEQFF	TGTGCCAGCAGTCCCCAACTCGCGGGGGGGCATAATGAGCAGTTCTTC
-	TRBV30	TRBJ1-1	-	CAWRLGGRGTEAFF	TGTGCCTGGAGGTTAGGGGGTAGAGGGACTGAAGCTTTCTTT
few	TRBV11-1	TRBJ2-7	TRBD1	CASRRQGVGEQYF	TGTGCCAGCAGGAGACAGGGAGTCGGCGAGCAGTACTTC
-	TRBV14	TRBJ2-5	-	CASSQERTVSQETQYF	TGTGCCAGCAGCCAAGAAAGGACAGTAAGTCAAGAGACCCAGTACTTC
-	TRBV21-1	TRBJ1-6	-	CASSSLADDRSYNSPLHF	TGTGCCAGCAGCAGTTTAGCGGACGACCGCTCCTATAATTCACCCCTCCACTTT
few	TRBV7-2	TRBJ2-3	-	CASSLSTSWGTDTQYF	TGTGCCAGCAGCTTATCCACTAGCTGGGGCACAGATACGCAGTATTTT
-	TRBV7-9	TRBJ1-4	-	CASSRDSGANEKLFF	TGTGCCAGCAGCCGGGACTCTGGGGCCAATGAAAAACTGTTTTTT
-	TRBV7-9	TRBJ2-3	-	CASSLMEGTDTQYF	TGTGCCAGCAGCTTAATGGAGGGCACAGATACGCAGTATTTT
-	TRBV5-4	TRBJ2-7	-	CASSRDSGSGYEQYF	TGTGCCAGCAGTCGGGACTCCGGTAGTGGTTACGAGCAGTACTTC
-	TRBV19	TRBJ2-7	-	CASSTGVVTYEQYF	TGTGCCAGTAGTACAGGGGTAGTCACCTACGAGCAGTACTTC
few	TRBV27	TRBJ2-3	TRBD2	CASSPYSTSGRPTDTQYF	TGTGCCAGCAGTCCCTATAGTACTAGCGGGAGGCCGACAGATACGCAGTATTTT
once	TRBV7-2	TRBJ2-7	-	CASSRYRAGGEQYF	TGTGCCAGCAGCCGCTACAGGGCCGGCGGCGAGCAGTACTTC
-	TRBV24-1	TRBJ1-1	-	CATSDFSGDPAFF	TGTGCCACCAGTGATTTTTCGGGGGATCCGGCTTTCTTT
-	TRBV4-1	TRBJ2-3	-	CASSQDRDSNTQYF	TGCGCCAGCAGCCAAGATCGAGACTCTAATACGCAGTATTTT
-	TRBV24-1	TRBJ2-1	TRBD2	CATRTGTTAYNEQFF	TGTGCCACCAGGACGGGGACTACCGCATACAATGAGCAGTTCTTC
-	TRBV19	TRBJ1-2	TRBD1	CASSTEELTGRSGYTF	TGTGCCAGTAGTACAGAGGAATTGACAGGGAGGAGCGGCTACACCTTC
-	TRBV4-2	TRBJ1-2	-	CASSQGNRDYGYTF	TGTGCCAGCAGCCAAGGTAACAGGGATTATGGCTACACCTTC
-	TRBV6-1	TRBJ1-2	TRBD1	CASSEGQGGYGYTF	TGTGCCAGCAGTGAAGGACAGGGGGGCTATGGCTACACCTTC
-	TRBV18	TRBJ1-2	-	CASSTGQTNGYTF	TGTGCCAGCTCTACTGGACAGACTAACGGCTACACCTTC
-	TRBV6-5	TRBJ2-7	-	CASSYRRQTLYEQYF	TGTGCCAGCAGTTACAGGAGACAGACCCTTTACGAGCAGTACTTC
-	TRBV7-6	TRBJ2-7	-	CASSALSGYEQYF	TGTGCCAGCAGCGCACTCTCAGGGTACGAGCAGTACTTC
-	TRBV28	TRBJ1-3	TRBD1	CASMRTGGTGNTIYF	TGTGCCAGCATGAGGACAGGGGGCACTGGAAACACCATATATTTT
once	TRBV7-9	TRBJ1-3	-	CASSRLSSGNTIYF	TGTGCCAGCAGTCGACTTAGCTCTGGAAACACCATATATTTT
few	TRBV18	TRBJ2-7	TRBD1	CASSPGTGDYEQYF	TGTGCCAGCTCACCCGGGACAGGGGACTACGAGCAGTACTTC
-	TRBV7-9	TRBJ1-6	TRBD1	CASQDRGSSPLHF	TGTGCCAGTCAAGACAGGGGAAGTTCACCCCTCCACTTT
-	TRBV28	TRBJ2-1	TRBD1	CASSPPGQGAIRRELENEQFF	TGTGCCAGCAGTCCCCCCGGACAGGGGGCGATTCGGCGGGAGTTAGAAAATGAGCAGTTCTTC